A selection of T cell receptor beta chains follows, all from one sample in a study of regulatory T cells in long-lasting Graves disease. Each CDR3 protein is one row after TCRdb ran MiXCR on the multiplex PCR reads. The sample has under 400,000 distinct CDR3 sequences, over 15% seen once. This sample was shared with a second study, whose subject was T cells in Graves' hyperthyroidism and ophthalmopathy.

The sample here was peripheral blood mononuclear cells (PBMCs), taken at new diagnosis, from a patient treated with antithyroid drugs. These receptors all stem from a man in his forties with Graves disease. Each CDR3 is given with its conserved first and last residue. D genes are given only for firm matches. Clone size is given for some rows only: seen once, a few or many times, or a class if the clone is expanded.

>.|TRBV28|TRBJ1-1|14|many
TGTGCCAGCAGTTTATTTGTGATGAACACTGAAGCTTTCTTT
CASSLFVMNTEAFF
>.|TRBV12-3/TRBV12-4|TRBJ2-3|16|.
TGTGCCAGCAGTCCCCAGGGCGGGCTTAGCACAGATACGCAGTATTTT
CASSPQGGLSTDTQYF
>TRBD2|TRBV20-1|TRBJ2-3|13|.
TGCAGTGCGGTAAGCGGGGCCACAGATACGCAGTATTTT
CSAVSGATDTQYF
>TRBD2|TRBV6-2/TRBV6-3|TRBJ2-3|16|many
TGTGCCAGCAGTTCCTGGACTAGCGGGGGCCCCGTTACGCAGTATTTT
CASSSWTSGGPVTQYF
>.|TRBV7-9|TRBJ1-4|14|.
TGTGCCAGCAGCCCGGACCAGGGTAATGAAAAACTGTTTTTT
CASSPDQGNEKLFF
>TRBD2|TRBV7-9|TRBJ2-5|17|many
TGTGCCAGCAGCCCGAGACGGCTTGCGGGGGGCCAAGAGACCCAGTACTTC
CASSPRRLAGGQETQYF
>TRBD1|TRBV20-1|TRBJ2-5|15|.
TGCAGTGCTAGAGGCCGAGGACAGGGAGGAGAGACCCAGTACTTC
CSARGRGQGGETQYF
>.|TRBV20-1|TRBJ2-2|16|.
TGCAGTGCCAGGGGGGACACCGCCGGGGACACCGGGGAGCTGTTTTTT
CSARGDTAGDTGELFF
>.|TRBV12-5|TRBJ1-5|13|.
TGTGCTAGTGGTTTGGTAGGAGGAAAGCCCCAGCATTTT
CASGLVGGKPQHF
>TRBD1|TRBV9|TRBJ2-1|17|few
TGTGCCAGCAGCGCTTTCGCCGGGACAGGGGGCATTGATGAGCAGTTCTTC
CASSAFAGTGGIDEQFF
>TRBD1|TRBV5-4|TRBJ1-2|15|few
TGTGCCAGCAGCTTGGACAGGGGTTGGGATTATGGCTACACCTTC
CASSLDRGWDYGYTF
>.|TRBV30|TRBJ2-1|14|many
TGTGCCTGGACCAGGGGATATTCCTACAATGAGCAGTTCTTC
CAWTRGYSYNEQFF
>.|TRBV2|TRBJ1-1|14|many
TGTGCCAGCCGGGATAGGGCCGCAAGCACTGAAGCTTTCTTT
CASRDRAASTEAFF
>.|TRBV18|TRBJ1-5|14|few
TGTGCCACCTCACCACTGGACAGCAATCAGCCCCAGCATTTT
CATSPLDSNQPQHF
>TRBD1|TRBV5-1|TRBJ2-7|15|few
TGCGCCAGCAGCTGGACAGGGGATGAGGGTAGCGAGCAGTACTTC
CASSWTGDEGSEQYF
>.|TRBV6-2/TRBV6-3|TRBJ2-1|12|many
TGTGCCAGCAGTCCAGGGAAGGTTGAGCAGTTCTTC
CASSPGKVEQFF
>.|TRBV4-1|TRBJ2-1|13|.
TGCGCCAGCAGCCAATTCGAGAGGAATGAGCAGTTCTTC
CASSQFERNEQFF
>TRBD2|TRBV29-1|TRBJ2-7|14|few
TGCAGCGTTGACGGACTAGCGGGGACCCCCGAGCAGTACTTC
CSVDGLAGTPEQYF
>TRBD1|TRBV28|TRBJ2-5|14|many
TGTGCCAGCAGCACAGACAGGGGCAAGAGGACCCAGTACTTC
CASSTDRGKRTQYF